What follows are 22 T cell receptor beta chains derived from one specimen sequenced in a study of blood T cell repertoires in COVID-19. Sequencing was performed with immunoSEQ multiplex PCR; in TCRdb, only in-frame clones are kept and a portion is missing. The sample contains about 180,000 clones, about 88% of which appear only once. Source material: peripheral blood. The receptors stem from a woman between 25 and 40 years old with active or convalescent COVID-19.

J is TRBJ1-6 and V is TRBV15; D not certain. The CDR3 is 13 amino acids. The V end was cut by 0 bases, the J end by 10 bases, with 7 bases between. Per germline, CDR1 LNHNV and CDR2 YYDKDF (reference sequence). CDR3 DNA sequence: TGTGCCACCAGCAGAGATATTAAATCACCCCTCCACTTT. Encoded protein: CATSRDIKSPLHF.

This clone was seen a few times. CDR3 DNA: TGTGCCAGCGCGGACAGGACCACCTACGAGCAGTACTTC. This gives the protein CASADRTTYEQYF. The chain combines TRBV7-2 with TRBJ2-7; 7 bases align to TRBD1. The CDR3 is 13 amino acids. The V gene end was trimmed by 8 bases and the J gene end by 2 bases; junction bases not matched to a gene: 6. Germline values: CDR1 SGHTA, CDR2 FQGNSA.

The chain carries TRBV5-8 and TRBJ2-4, with 12 nucleotides matching TRBD2. V trimming: 8 bases; J trimming: 1 base; junction bases outside the gene matches: 4. The CDR3 runs to 15 residues. The germline V gene encodes CDR1 SGHTS and CDR2 YDEGEE. The DNA for the CDR3 is TGTGCCAGTCGAACTAGCGGGGGGGCCAAAAACATTCAGTACTTC. Its translation: CASRTSGGAKNIQYF.

This chain connects TRBV5-8 to TRBJ2-7; D is possibly TRBD2 (5 bases). The CDR3 consists of 16 residues. V gave up 4 bases and J gave up 2 bases, with 19 bases separating them. Germline lookup yields CDR1 SGHTS and CDR2 YDEGEE. The CDR3 protein is CASSAQAGMGTYEQYF. The CDR3 coding sequence is TGTGCCAGCAGCGCCCAGGCGGGCATGGGAACCTACGAGCAGTACTTC.

The chain uses TRBV6-1 and TRBJ1-3; TRBD1 might be the D (5 bases). This CDR3 comprises 15 residues. Germline CDR1 MNHNS, CDR2 SASEGT. Trimming took off 1 base at V and 2 bases at J, with 9 bases between the two ends. The CDR3 loop is CASSEVRGAGNTIYF. The CDR3 bases are TGTGCCAGCAGTGAAGTACGGGGGGCTGGAAACACCATATATTTT.

The chain joins TRBV30 to TRBJ2-1; 13 positions agree with TRBD2. The ends lost 1 base at V and 9 bases at J; junction bases unmatched: 6. Germline V lookup: CDR1 GTSNPN, CDR2 SVGIG (reference sequence). CDR3 length: 15 amino acids. CDR3 coding DNA: TGTGCCTGGAGTGAAGGACTAGCGGGGGTGACTGAGCAGTTCTTC. It is translated as CAWSEGLAGVTEQFF.

The V call is TRBV4-1, the J call TRBJ1-2, with TRBD1 identical over 10 bases. The CDR3 is made up of 14 amino acids. From germline, CDR1 is MGHRA and CDR2 YSYEKL. Losses at the gene ends were 3 bases for V and 5 bases for J; bases not matched to a gene: 3. The CDR3 nucleotides read TGCGCCAGCAGCCAGACAGGGGGCAGGTATGGCTACACCTTC. This encodes CASSQTGGRYGYTF.

Only a few counts were recorded for this clone. This chain uses TRBV5-1 with TRBJ2-2; 7 nucleotides match TRBD1. Trimming cost V 3 bases and J 0 bases; bases outside gene matches: 2. Germline CDR1 is SGHRS and CDR2 is YFSETQ. The CDR3 has 15 amino acids. CDR3 in amino acids: CASSWQGANTGELFF. The CDR3 bases are TGCGCCAGCAGCTGGCAGGGGGCGAACACCGGGGAGCTGTTTTTT.

This chain uses TRBV28 with TRBJ2-7; possible D gene TRBD1, 6 bases. V dropped 5 bases and J dropped 2 bases, with 13 bases sitting between them. The CDR3 consists of 14 residues. The germline V gene encodes CDR1 MDHEN and CDR2 SYDVKM. The CDR3 is CASSRRGGPYEQYF. The DNA of the CDR3 is TGTGCCAGCAGTCGCCGTGGGGGCCCCTACGAGCAGTACTTC.

The CDR3 DNA is TGCAGTGCTAGTTTGACTAGCGGGATCGAGCAGTTCTTC. The encoded protein is CSASLTSGIEQFF. The chain joins TRBV20-1 to TRBJ2-1; 11 bases are shared with TRBD2. The length of the CDR3 is 13 residues. The trim removed 3 bases at V and 10 bases at J, leaving 5 bases unmatched. CDR1 DFQATT and CDR2 SNEGSKA come from the germline V gene (reference sequence).

Details on this clone: At one end the junction does not follow the germline gene, possibly because of a read error. J is TRBJ1-4 and V is TRBV19; 7 bases line up with TRBD1. The CDR3 covers 17 residues. In germline, CDR1 is LNHDA, CDR2 SQIVND (reference sequence). CDR3 bases: TGTGCCAGTAGTATCGACCCTTGGACAGGCCTCACGAAAAAAGTGTTTTTT. Encoded protein: CASSIDPWTGLTKKVFF.

V is TRBV10-2 and J is TRBJ1-6; D is ambiguous. With 2 bases removed from V and 15 bases from J, the gap between germline ends came to 8 bases. Germline V gene sequence: CDR1 WSHSY, CDR2 SAAADI. CDR3 length: 11 residues. The CDR3 nucleotides read TGCGCCAGCAGTGAGCCAGGACTCCTCCACTTT. Its protein is CASSEPGLLHF.

This clone showed up just once. The chain links TRBV24-1 to TRBJ1-6; the D is unclear. The CDR3 length is 20 residues. Germline V CDR1 and CDR2: KGHDR, SFDVKD. With 3 bases removed from V and 4 bases from J, the gap between germline ends came to 24 bases. The CDR3 protein is CATSDQSAGDRQRYNSPLHF. For the CDR3, the DNA is TGTGCCACCAGTGATCAATCCGCCGGGGATCGTCAGAGATATAATTCACCCCTCCACTTT.

V usage is TRBV4-1 and J usage is TRBJ2-3; 12 nucleotides agree with TRBD2. With V trimmed by 8 bases and J by 5 bases, 8 bases remained unmatched. Germline V gene lookup returns CDR1 MGHRA and CDR2 YSYEKL. The CDR3 extends over 15 amino acids. The CDR3 sequence is CASSTSGRRGDTQYF. DNA of the CDR3: TGCGCCAGCTCTACTAGCGGGAGGCGGGGAGATACGCAGTATTTT.

The rearrangement links TRBV11-3 to TRBJ1-1, with TRBD1 as a possible D gene (5 bases). V lost 3 bases, J lost 0 bases, and 11 bases lay in between. This CDR3 spans 15 amino acids. Per germline, CDR1 SGHNT and CDR2 YENEEA. CDR3 region: CASSLYRNLNTEAFF. Here the CDR3 DNA reads TGTGCCAGCAGCTTGTACAGGAATCTGAACACTGAAGCTTTCTTT.

The CDR3 nucleotides are TGTGCCAGCAGCTCTGGACAGGGGGCGCAGAATGAAAAACTGTTTTTT. Translation gives CASSSGQGAQNEKLFF. This chain joins TRBV13 and TRBJ1-4; TRBD1 agrees at 11 bases. Germline V gene lookup returns CDR1 PRHDT and CDR2 FYEKMQ (reference sequence). V gave up 4 bases and J gave up 5 bases; unmatched junction bases: 6. The CDR3 covers 16 residues.

The chain joins TRBV19 to TRBJ2-7, with D maybe TRBD1 (6 bases). V was trimmed by 4 bases and J by 3 bases, leaving 13 bases between them. Per the germline V gene, CDR1 is LNHDA and CDR2 is SQIVND (reference sequence). The CDR3 length is 14 residues. The DNA for the CDR3 is TGTGCCAGTAGTAAGACAGGTGGTAGCTACGAGCAGTACTTC. Translated, it gives CASSKTGGSYEQYF.

The DNA for the CDR3 is TGTGCCAGCAGTTCCGGGACAGGGGGCCAAGAGACCCAGTACTTC. Encoded protein: CASSSGTGGQETQYF. The chain joins TRBV6-6 to TRBJ2-5, with 11 bases aligning to TRBD1. Germline V gene sequence: CDR1 MNHNY, CDR2 SVGAGI (reference sequence). Trimming took 4 bases from V and 1 from J; bases not matched to a gene: 2. CDR3 length: 15 amino acids.

This clone appeared a few times. The rearrangement links TRBV5-1 to TRBJ2-7; TRBD2 matches at 10 bases. The trim removed 4 bases at V and 0 bases at J, leaving 1 base unmatched. This CDR3 is built from 14 residues. Germline V gives CDR1 SGHRS, CDR2 YFSETQ. The CDR3 DNA sequence: TGCGCCAGCAGCCTAGCGGGAGTCTCCTACGAGCAGTACTTC. It yields the protein CASSLAGVSYEQYF.

The DNA for the CDR3 is TGCAGCGTTGAAGACCGACTAGCGGGTACCGGGGAGCTGTTTTTT. Its translation is CSVEDRLAGTGELFF. This chain uses TRBV29-1 with TRBJ2-2; TRBD2 matches 10 bases. The germline CDR1 and CDR2 sequences are SQVTM and ANQGSEA. The length of the CDR3 is 15 residues. The ends lost 0 bases at V and 5 bases at J; junction bases unmatched: 3.

V is TRBV10-1 and J is TRBJ1-5, with 12 bases aligning to TRBD1. CDR3 length: 16 residues. Per germline, CDR1 WNHNN and CDR2 SYGVQD (reference sequence). The V segment lost 11 bases and the J segment 2 bases; nucleotides outside the gene matches: 10. This CDR3 reads CAGLPGTGGRNQPQHF. As DNA, the CDR3 is TGCGCCGGATTACCCGGGACAGGGGGCCGCAATCAGCCCCAGCATTTT.

This clone was recorded a few times. This chain uses TRBV7-9 with TRBJ1-4; unclear D gene. Germline CDR1 is SEHNR and CDR2 is FQNEAQ (reference sequence). V was shortened by 0 bases and J by 0 bases, with 17 bases between the two germline ends. This CDR3 region has 19 residues. CDR3 in DNA: TGTGCCAGCAGCTTAGCGAGGGATCTGGGCGTTACAACTAATGAAAAACTGTTTTTT. Its translation is CASSLARDLGVTTNEKLFF.